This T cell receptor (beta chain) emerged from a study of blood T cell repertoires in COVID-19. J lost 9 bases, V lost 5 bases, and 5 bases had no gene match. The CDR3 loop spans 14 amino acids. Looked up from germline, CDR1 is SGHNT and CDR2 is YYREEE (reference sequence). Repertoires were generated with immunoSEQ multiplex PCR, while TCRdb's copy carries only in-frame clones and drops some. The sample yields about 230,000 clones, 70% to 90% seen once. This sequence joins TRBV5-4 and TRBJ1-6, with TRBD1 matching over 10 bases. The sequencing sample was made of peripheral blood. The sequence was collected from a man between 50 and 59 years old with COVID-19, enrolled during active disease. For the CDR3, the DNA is TGTGCCAGCAGTTCCGGGACAGGGGCTTCACCCCTCCACTTT. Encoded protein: CASSSGTGASPLHF.